This T cell receptor beta chain was identified in a study of Tregs in tolerant kidney transplant recipients. The CDR3 totals 14 residues. V lost 3 bases, J lost 4 bases, and 12 bases lay in between. The germline V gene has CDR1 KGHSH and CDR2 LQKENI. TCRdb keeps only in-frame clones here, not all; method: immunoSEQ multiplex PCR. The table includes tens of thousands of clones, roughly 90% detected once. The material was Tregs from blood, obtained before the transplant. The rearrangement uses TRBV18 and TRBJ2-5; perhaps TRBD1 as D (6 bases). This TCR was sampled from a human donor who received a combined kidney and bone marrow transplant. The CDR3, as DNA: TGTGCCAGCTCACCTGACAGGTCCGGAGAGACCCAGTACTTC. This translates into CASSPDRSGETQYF.